This T cell receptor beta chain was identified in a study of blood T cell repertoires in COVID-19. The V gene end was trimmed by 4 bases and the J gene end by 7 bases; junction bases not matched to a gene: 6. The CDR3 length is 15 residues. Per the germline V gene, CDR1 is SEHNR and CDR2 is FQNEAQ (reference sequence). A Seattle source enrolled patients during active infection and followed them longitudinally. Clones were read by immunoSEQ multiplex PCR, and TCRdb kept only the in-frame ones, dropping some. The data show roughly 110,000 clones, around 80% seen once. This clone was counted a single time.

The receptor comes from a man older than 75 with COVID-19, enrolled during active disease. The chain uses TRBV7-9 and TRBJ1-6, with 8 positions matching TRBD1. Sequenced sample: peripheral blood. The chain's CDR3 is CASSYGQGRNSPLHF. The DNA for the CDR3 is TGTGCCAGCAGCTATGGACAGGGAAGGAATTCACCCCTCCACTTT.